This passage covers 29 T cell receptor beta chains from one sample sequenced in a study of blood T cell repertoires in COVID-19. Repertoires were generated with immunoSEQ multiplex PCR, while TCRdb's copy carries only in-frame clones and drops some. The sample holds a few hundred thousand clones, 88% seen once. Material for sequencing was peripheral blood. These receptors were taken from a woman between 65 and 79 years old with COVID-19, enrolled during active disease.

The chain has TRBV30 and TRBJ2-5, with TRBD1 matching 7 bases. The CDR3 sequence is 13 residues long. Germline V lookup: CDR1 GTSNPN, CDR2 SVGIG (reference sequence). V lost 2 bases, J lost 5 bases, and 5 bases stayed unmatched. CDR3 sequence: CAWSQGGAETQYF. The CDR3 bases are TGTGCCTGGAGTCAAGGGGGCGCGGAGACCCAGTACTTC.

The chain has TRBV11-2 and TRBJ2-1; a possible D gene is TRBD2 (5 bases). Germline V gene sequence: CDR1 SGHAT, CDR2 FQNNGV. Trimming took off 4 bases at V and 6 bases at J, with 22 bases between the two ends. This CDR3 contains 17 residues. CDR3 bases: TGTGCCAGCAGCTCACTTTTTGCGGGCGATCGTGGCAATGAGCAGTTCTTC. Protein sequence: CASSSLFAGDRGNEQFF. The full variable domain, completed using reference TRBV11-2 and TRBJ2-1, is EAGVAQSPRYKIIEKRQSVAFWCNPISGHATLYWYQQILGQGPKLLIQFQNNGVVDDSQLPKDRFSAERLKGVDSTLKIQPAKLEDSAVYLCASSSLFAGDRGNEQFFGPGTRLTVL.

The count of this clone is one. The chain combines TRBV3-1 (or the pseudogene TRBV3-2) with TRBJ1-1; perhaps TRBD1 as D (6 bases). Germline V lookup: CDR1 LGHDT, CDR2 YNNKEL (reference sequence). V was cut by 1 base and J by 1 base, with 7 bases left in between. The length of the CDR3 is 14 residues. The CDR3 reads CASSQVTGNTEAFF. The CDR3 DNA follows: TGTGCCAGCAGCCAAGTGACAGGGAACACTGAAGCTTTCTTT.

The chain recombines TRBV4-2 with TRBJ2-1; 10 bases match TRBD2. Looked up from germline, CDR1 is LGHNA and CDR2 is YNFKEQ. Trimming cost V 0 bases and J 4 bases; bases outside gene matches: 3. The CDR3 consists of 16 residues. CDR3 sequence (DNA): TGTGCCAGCAGCCAAGATAGTAGCGGGAGGTACAATGAGCAGTTCTTC. Protein product: CASSQDSSGRYNEQFF.

This clone was picked up many times. This sequence joins TRBV21-1 and TRBJ1-1; the table's D gene call, TRBD1, was not cross checked with the DNA. TRBV21-1 is deemed a pseudogene. The CDR3 runs to 14 residues. CDR3 region: CASSSGQMNTEAFF. In DNA form, the CDR3 reads TGTGCCAGCAGCAGCGGACAGATGAACACTGAAGCTTTCTTT.

The genes are TRBV21-1 and TRBJ2-3; the D segment call TRBD1 is taken from the table without a DNA check. TRBV21-1 is annotated as a pseudogene. The CDR3 has 14 amino acids. CDR3 DNA: TGTGCCAGCAGCAAAGAACAGAGCACAGATACGCAGTATTTT. It is translated as CASSKEQSTDTQYF.

The chain combines TRBV27 with TRBJ1-1; 8 bases agree with TRBD1. In germline, CDR1 is MNHEY, CDR2 SMNVEV (reference sequence). The J segment lost 4 bases and the V segment lost 5 bases, leaving 15 bases of the junction unmatched. The CDR3 has 17 amino acids. The CDR3 sequence: CASSPLMTGATFTEAFF. For the CDR3, the DNA is TGTGCCAGCAGTCCATTAATGACAGGGGCGACTTTCACTGAAGCTTTCTTT.

The table lists this clone with a count of one. J is TRBJ1-5 and V is TRBV4-1; 9 bases fit TRBD1. In germline, CDR1 is MGHRA, CDR2 YSYEKL. The CDR3 runs to 17 residues. The trim removed 5 bases at V and 3 bases at J, leaving 11 bases unmatched. In DNA, the CDR3 is TGCGCCAGCAGCGAAACCCACAGGGGGCGCGTCAATCAGCCCCAGCATTTT. Protein sequence: CASSETHRGRVNQPQHF.

V usage is TRBV6-5 and J usage is TRBJ2-1; 10 nucleotides align to TRBD1. This CDR3 has 13 residues. The germline CDR1 and CDR2 sequences are MNHEY and SVGAGI. J lost 8 bases, V lost 8 bases, and 6 bases had no gene match. CDR3 loop: CASGRDRGHEQFF. The DNA of the CDR3 is TGTGCCAGCGGACGGGACAGGGGCCATGAGCAGTTCTTC.

The V gene is TRBV2, the J gene TRBJ2-2; the match to TRBD1 covers 9 bases. Germline V gives CDR1 SNHLY, CDR2 FYNNEI. With 4 bases clipped from V and 4 bases from J, the junction kept 7 bases outside the gene matches. The CDR3 contains 16 residues. The CDR3 reads CASSGTGGAGTGELFF. CDR3 sequence (DNA): TGTGCCAGCAGTGGAACAGGGGGCGCGGGCACCGGGGAGCTGTTTTTT.

The rearrangement links TRBV30 to TRBJ2-1; D is unresolved. Trimming took off 4 bases at V and 9 bases at J, with 13 bases between the two ends. The CDR3 is 12 amino acids. CDR1 and CDR2 (germline): GTSNPN, SVGIG (reference sequence). The CDR3: CAWTGGFSEQFF. In DNA, the CDR3 is TGTGCCTGGACAGGTGGGTTCAGTGAGCAGTTCTTC.

J is TRBJ2-7 and V is TRBV19; 10 bases match TRBD1. This CDR3 region has 14 residues. The trim removed 3 bases at V and 3 bases at J, leaving 2 bases unmatched. CDR1 and CDR2 (germline): LNHDA, SQIVND (reference sequence). The CDR3 DNA is TGTGCCAGTAGTATGGGGACAGGGGACTACGAGCAGTACTTC. Its translation: CASSMGTGDYEQYF.

CDR3 amino acids: CASSMTAGANVLTF. The CDR3 DNA is TGTGCCAGCAGTATGACTGCTGGGGCCAACGTCCTGACTTTC. The J gene is TRBJ2-6, the V gene TRBV6-5; D uncertain. V lost 5 bases to trimming and J lost 2 bases, with 7 bases between them. From germline, CDR1 is MNHEY and CDR2 SVGAGI. CDR3 size: 14 residues.

The rearrangement links TRBV19 to TRBJ1-5; 11 bases line up with TRBD1. The CDR3 is 16 amino acids. The germline V gene has CDR1 LNHDA and CDR2 SQIVND (reference sequence). V was clipped by 10 bases and J by 3 bases; unmatched bases: 11. The CDR3 is CATRTGGEIYNQPQHF. The CDR3 bases are TGTGCCACCCGGACAGGGGGCGAGATTTACAATCAGCCCCAGCATTTT.

The chain recombines TRBV3-1 (or the pseudogene TRBV3-2) with TRBJ2-1; 9 bases agree with TRBD1. The CDR3 loop spans 15 amino acids. Losses at the gene ends were 4 bases for V and 9 bases for J; bases not matched to a gene: 10. Germline V gene data show CDR1 as LGHDT and CDR2 as YNNKEL (reference sequence). The CDR3 DNA sequence: TGTGCCAGCAGCCTGTGGACAGGGGATATGGTTGAGCAGTTCTTC. Its protein product is CASSLWTGDMVEQFF.

The gene calls are TRBV18 and TRBJ2-7; D gene unclear. The CDR3 length is 14 residues. The germline V and J ends were trimmed by 3 bases and 2 bases, with 11 bases remaining between them. Germline V gene sequence: CDR1 KGHSH, CDR2 LQKENI. In DNA, the CDR3 is TGTGCCAGCTCACCGTACACGGAGACCTACGAGCAGTACTTC. It specifies CASSPYTETYEQYF.

The V call is TRBV30, the J call TRBJ1-2; 10 bases are a match to TRBD1. This CDR3 has 14 residues. The junction had 4 bases not matched to a gene; V was cut back by 3 bases and J by 3 bases. Germline CDR1 GTSNPN, CDR2 SVGIG (reference sequence). In nucleotides, the CDR3 is TGTGCCTGGAGACTGGACAGGGGGTACTATGGCTACACCTTC. Translated: CAWRLDRGYYGYTF.

The V and J genes are TRBV18 and TRBJ2-7; TRBD2 is a possible D gene (5 bases). Between the trimmed V and J ends, which lost 6 bases and 2 bases, there was a span of 20 bases. The length of the CDR3 is 16 residues. The germline CDR1 and CDR2 sequences are KGHSH and LQKENI. The CDR3 here is CASSPQSGTATYEQYF. The CDR3, as DNA: TGTGCCAGCTCCCCCCAGAGCGGCACCGCAACCTACGAGCAGTACTTC.

The V call is TRBV20-1, the J call TRBJ1-1, with D uncertain. The V gene lost 4 bases and the J gene lost 0 bases, with 9 bases spanning the gap. The CDR3 spans 13 residues. CDR1 and CDR2 (germline): DFQATT, SNEGSKA (reference sequence). The CDR3 region has the DNA TGCAGTGCTACTGATACTATGAACACTGAAGCTTTCTTT. This encodes CSATDTMNTEAFF.

The sample holds one count of this clone. The CDR3, as DNA: TGTGCCAGCAGACCAACAGGGGACTATGGCTACACCTTC. Its translation is CASRPTGDYGYTF. The chain employs TRBV7-2 and TRBJ1-2, with TRBD1 matching over 7 bases. Germline V lookup: CDR1 SGHTA, CDR2 FQGNSA. The CDR3 is made up of 13 amino acids. V lost 6 bases to trimming and J lost 3 bases; unmatched junction nucleotides: 4.

The V and J genes are TRBV25-1 and TRBJ1-6; D gene uncertain. Germline V lookup: CDR1 MGHDK, CDR2 SYGVNS. Trimming took off 6 bases at V and 7 bases at J, with 10 bases between the two ends. CDR3 size: 13 residues. For the CDR3, the DNA is TGTGCCAGCAGACGAGGGAGCAATTCACCCCTCCACTTT. Residues: CASRRGSNSPLHF.

The genes are TRBV4-1 and TRBJ2-1; 7 bases align to TRBD2. From germline, CDR1 is MGHRA and CDR2 YSYEKL. V shed 0 bases and J 0 bases; nucleotides not matched to a gene: 8. The CDR3 is 18 residues long. In DNA, the CDR3 is TGCGCCAGCAGCCAAGATATAGCACTAGCGAACTCCTACAATGAGCAGTTCTTC. Its translation: CASSQDIALANSYNEQFF.

This rearrangement joins TRBV7-2 to TRBJ1-2; tentative D call: TRBD1 (5 bases). The V end lost 4 bases, the J end lost 6 bases, and 15 bases lay between the germline ends. The CDR3 covers 14 residues. CDR1 SGHTA and CDR2 FQGNSA come from the germline V gene. Here the CDR3 DNA reads TGTGCCAGCAGCTCTGCCCCAGGGTTGGATGGCTACACCTTC. Translation: CASSSAPGLDGYTF.

The CDR3 nucleotides read TGTGCCAGCAGCCCCCAAGGGTTTAGCGGGAGTGATGAGCAGTTCTTC. Its translation: CASSPQGFSGSDEQFF. The J gene is TRBJ2-1, the V gene TRBV14; 9 positions agree with TRBD2. V lost 4 bases, J lost 8 bases, and 12 bases stayed unmatched. Germline CDR1 SGHDN, CDR2 FVKESK. This CDR3 has 16 amino acids.

V usage is TRBV29-1 and J usage is TRBJ1-5; D might be TRBD1 (5 bases). The ends were cut back, 4 bases at V and 5 bases at J, with 12 bases in the middle. The CDR3 runs 13 residues. Germline V gives CDR1 SQVTM, CDR2 ANQGSEA. CDR3 amino acids: CSVVGGRDQPQHF. The CDR3 DNA sequence: TGCAGCGTTGTGGGGGGGAGAGATCAGCCCCAGCATTTT.

The chain couples TRBV19 to TRBJ1-1; D is possibly TRBD1 (6 bases). The CDR3 covers 15 residues. The V end was cut by 5 bases, the J end by 1 base, with 14 bases between. Per germline, CDR1 LNHDA and CDR2 SQIVND (reference sequence). The CDR3 DNA follows: TGTGCCAGTAGTGTGTTCGGGACAACGAACACTGAAGCTTTCTTT. Encoded protein: CASSVFGTTNTEAFF.

The chain uses TRBV7-2 and TRBJ2-5, with 8 bases lining up with TRBD2. From germline, CDR1 is SGHTA and CDR2 FQGNSA. J gave up 4 bases and V 2 bases, and 15 bases lay outside the gene matches. The CDR3 runs to 18 residues. DNA of the CDR3: TGTGCCAGCAGCTTAAGGGGCCCCGGAGCGGGAGAAGGAGAGACCCAGTACTTC. This encodes CASSLRGPGAGEGETQYF.

This clone was found a few times. V usage is TRBV28 and J usage is TRBJ1-2; tentative D call: TRBD1 (6 bases). CDR1 is MDHEN, CDR2 SYDVKM, per germline. The CDR3 covers 14 residues. Deletions cut 3 bases from V and 7 bases from J, with 15 bases between. CDR3 sequence (DNA): TGTGCCAGCAGTTTCAGCAGGGGACGGTCTGGCTACACCTTC. Encoded protein: CASSFSRGRSGYTF.

The chain employs TRBV5-4 and TRBJ2-2, with 9 bases identical to TRBD2. Germline V gives CDR1 SGHNT, CDR2 YYREEE (reference sequence). This CDR3 has 16 residues. Trimming cost V 2 bases and J 7 bases; bases outside gene matches: 9. CDR3 loop: CASSLGLAGLGGELFF. The CDR3 region has the DNA TGTGCCAGCAGCTTAGGTCTAGCGGGACTGGGCGGGGAGCTGTTTTTT.